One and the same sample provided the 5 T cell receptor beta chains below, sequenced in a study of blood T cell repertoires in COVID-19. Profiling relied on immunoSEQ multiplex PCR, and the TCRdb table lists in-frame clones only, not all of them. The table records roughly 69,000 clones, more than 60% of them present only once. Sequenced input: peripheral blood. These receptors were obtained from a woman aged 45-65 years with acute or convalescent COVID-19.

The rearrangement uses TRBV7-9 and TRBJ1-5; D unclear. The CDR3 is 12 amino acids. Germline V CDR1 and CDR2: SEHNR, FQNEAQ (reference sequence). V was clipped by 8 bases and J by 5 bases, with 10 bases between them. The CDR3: CASHILDQPQHF. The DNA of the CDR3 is TGTGCCAGCCACATTTTGGATCAGCCCCAGCATTTT.

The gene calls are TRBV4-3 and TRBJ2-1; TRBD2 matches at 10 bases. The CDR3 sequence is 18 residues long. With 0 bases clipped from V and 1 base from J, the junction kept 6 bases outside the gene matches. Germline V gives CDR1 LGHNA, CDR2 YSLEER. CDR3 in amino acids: CASSQDLPAGGSYNEQFF. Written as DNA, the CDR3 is TGCGCCAGCAGCCAAGATTTACCAGCGGGAGGGTCCTACAATGAGCAGTTCTTC.

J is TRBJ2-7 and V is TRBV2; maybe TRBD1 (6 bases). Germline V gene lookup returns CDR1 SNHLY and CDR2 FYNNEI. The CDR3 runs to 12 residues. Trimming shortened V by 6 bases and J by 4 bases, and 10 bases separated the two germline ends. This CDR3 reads CASRDQGYEQYF. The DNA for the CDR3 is TGTGCCAGCAGAGACCAGGGGTACGAGCAGTACTTC.

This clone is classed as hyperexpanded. For the CDR3, the DNA is TGTGCCAGCAGCCTCGCCTATAGCGGGGGGGCAAACAATGAGCAGTTCTTC. As protein: CASSLAYSGGANNEQFF. The V and J genes are TRBV3-1 (or the pseudogene TRBV3-2) and TRBJ2-1, with 11 bases lining up with TRBD2. V lost 4 bases to trimming and J lost 5 bases; unmatched junction nucleotides: 10. The CDR3 totals 17 residues. CDR1 and CDR2 from the germline V gene are LGHDT and YNNKEL (reference sequence).

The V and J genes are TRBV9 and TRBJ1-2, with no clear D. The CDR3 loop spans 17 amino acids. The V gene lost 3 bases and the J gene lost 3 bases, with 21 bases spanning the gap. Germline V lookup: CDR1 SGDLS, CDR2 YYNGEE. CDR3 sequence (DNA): TGTGCCAGCAGCGCGAGGTCCCGAGATGAAGACTACTATGGCTACACCTTC. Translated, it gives CASSARSRDEDYYGYTF.